Listed below are T cell receptor beta chains from one sample, sequenced in a study of CD8+ T cells in alopecia areata. Data came from immunoSEQ multiplex PCR; TCRdb stores just in-frame clones and leaves some out. The data contain under 150,000 clones, more than 40% of them singletons. Source: CD4+ T cells sorted from blood, taken at week 4, from a patient treated with tofacitinib. The receptors originated from a human donor with alopecia areata. Each CDR3 is given with its conserved first and last residue. A D gene is named only where the DNA matches it firmly. Clone size appears in some rows only: once, few, many, or a class for an expanded clone.

J gene: TRBJ1-1
D gene: NA
clone size: once
V gene: TRBV7-9
CDR3 protein: CASSTGDVNTEAFF
CDR3 DNA: TGTGCCAGCAGCACTGGGGACGTCAACACTGAAGCTTTCTTT

J gene: TRBJ2-5
D gene: NA
clone size: few
V gene: TRBV2
CDR3 protein: CASSRQSQETQYF
CDR3 DNA: TGTGCCAGCAGTCGACAGTCCCAAGAGACCCAGTACTTC

J gene: TRBJ1-2
D gene: NA
clone size: NA
V gene: TRBV27
CDR3 protein: CASGRTDLRVWGYTF
CDR3 DNA: TGTGCCAGCGGCCGAACGGACTTAAGGGTGTGGGGCTACACCTTC

J gene: TRBJ1-5
D gene: NA
clone size: NA
V gene: TRBV7-2
CDR3 protein: CASSRDQLAQPQHF
CDR3 DNA: TGTGCCAGCAGCCGAGACCAACTAGCTCAGCCCCAGCATTTT

J gene: TRBJ2-2
D gene: NA
clone size: NA
V gene: TRBV27
CDR3 protein: CASSSWTVANTGELFF
CDR3 DNA: TGTGCCAGCAGTTCTTGGACTGTAGCGAACACCGGGGAGCTGTTTTTT

J gene: TRBJ1-5
D gene: NA
clone size: few
V gene: TRBV30
CDR3 protein: CAWSVSVNSNQPQHF
CDR3 DNA: TGTGCCTGGAGTGTCTCCGTTAATAGCAATCAGCCCCAGCATTTT

J gene: TRBJ1-2
D gene: NA
clone size: few
V gene: TRBV2
CDR3 protein: CASRRTAINYGYTF
CDR3 DNA: TGTGCCAGCAGGCGGACAGCGATAAACTATGGCTACACCTTC

J gene: TRBJ2-5
D gene: NA
clone size: NA
V gene: TRBV5-4
CDR3 protein: CASSGGQQETQYF
CDR3 DNA: TGTGCCAGCAGCGGTGGACAACAAGAGACCCAGTACTTC

J gene: TRBJ2-1
D gene: NA
clone size: NA
V gene: TRBV30
CDR3 protein: CAWSVQGQYPFF
CDR3 DNA: TGTGCCTGGAGTGTACAGGGCCAGTATCCGTTCTTC

J gene: TRBJ1-6
D gene: NA
clone size: NA
V gene: TRBV4-1
CDR3 protein: CASSQDLGTALHF
CDR3 DNA: TGCGCCAGCAGCCAAGATCTAGGGACTGCCCTCCACTTT

J gene: TRBJ1-4
D gene: TRBD1
clone size: NA
V gene: TRBV7-8
CDR3 protein: CASSVTGREREKLFF
CDR3 DNA: TGTGCCAGCAGCGTGACAGGGAGGGAGCGTGAAAAACTGTTTTTT

J gene: TRBJ1-1
D gene: NA
clone size: many
V gene: TRBV6-1
CDR3 protein: CASGPRRAFF
CDR3 DNA: TGTGCCAGCGGGCCTCGGAGAGCTTTCTTT

J gene: TRBJ2-7
D gene: NA
clone size: NA
V gene: TRBV6-1
CDR3 protein: CASSGDWGEQYF
CDR3 DNA: TGTGCCAGCAGCGGGGATTGGGGCGAGCAGTACTTC

J gene: TRBJ1-1
D gene: TRBD1
clone size: NA
V gene: TRBV5-1
CDR3 protein: CASSPPDRANTEAFF
CDR3 DNA: TGCGCCAGCAGCCCACCCGACAGGGCGAACACTGAAGCTTTCTTT

J gene: TRBJ2-7
D gene: NA
clone size: NA
V gene: TRBV2
CDR3 protein: CASTQGGEQYF
CDR3 DNA: TGTGCCAGCACACAGGGCGGCGAGCAGTACTTC

J gene: TRBJ2-1
D gene: TRBD2
clone size: NA
V gene: TRBV13
CDR3 protein: CASSSGGLAGPTGNEQFF
CDR3 DNA: TGTGCCAGCAGCTCGGGTGGACTAGCGGGCCCAACGGGGAATGAGCAGTTCTTC

J gene: TRBJ1-1
D gene: NA
clone size: NA
V gene: TRBV27
CDR3 protein: CASSSPSYGEAFF
CDR3 DNA: TGTGCCAGCAGTTCCCCCTCCTACGGTGAAGCTTTCTTT

J gene: TRBJ1-1
D gene: NA
clone size: once
V gene: TRBV30
CDR3 protein: CAERGSGGTEAFF
CDR3 DNA: TGTGCCGAAAGAGGTAGCGGTGGCACTGAAGCTTTCTTT

J gene: TRBJ1-5
D gene: TRBD1
clone size: NA
V gene: TRBV11-2
CDR3 protein: CASSFAGGQQPQHF
CDR3 DNA: TGTGCCAGCAGCTTTGCAGGGGGCCAGCAGCCCCAGCATTTT

J gene: TRBJ2-1
D gene: NA
clone size: NA
V gene: TRBV29-1
CDR3 protein: CSVPQAYSYNEQFF
CDR3 DNA: TGCAGCGTCCCACAGGCTTACTCCTACAATGAGCAGTTCTTC

J gene: TRBJ1-1
D gene: NA
clone size: NA
V gene: TRBV2
CDR3 protein: CASGVYTEAFF
CDR3 DNA: TGTGCCAGCGGGGTTTACACTGAAGCTTTCTTT

J gene: TRBJ1-2
D gene: TRBD1
clone size: NA
V gene: TRBV7-9
CDR3 protein: CASSPDRERGYTF
CDR3 DNA: TGTGCCAGCAGCCCGGACAGGGAGAGAGGCTACACCTTC

J gene: TRBJ2-5
D gene: TRBD1
clone size: NA
V gene: TRBV29-1
CDR3 protein: CSVDSGGLQETQYF
CDR3 DNA: TGCAGCGTTGACTCAGGGGGCCTCCAAGAGACCCAGTACTTC

J gene: TRBJ2-7
D gene: TRBD1
clone size: NA
V gene: TRBV25-1
CDR3 protein: CASSDQSGQGRVHEQYF
CDR3 DNA: TGTGCCAGCAGTGATCAGTCGGGACAGGGAAGGGTCCACGAGCAGTACTTC

J gene: TRBJ2-7
D gene: NA
clone size: NA
V gene: TRBV7-9
CDR3 protein: CASRRVAVAPYEQYF
CDR3 DNA: TGTGCCAGCAGAAGAGTGGCGGTCGCCCCTTACGAGCAGTACTTC

J gene: TRBJ1-1
D gene: NA
clone size: NA
V gene: TRBV6-5
CDR3 protein: CASSQQPGPEAFF
CDR3 DNA: TGTGCCAGCAGTCAGCAGCCGGGGCCTGAAGCTTTCTTT

J gene: TRBJ1-1
D gene: TRBD1
clone size: NA
V gene: TRBV29-1
CDR3 protein: CSVTGSRAFF
CDR3 DNA: TGCAGCGTGACAGGGTCCAGAGCTTTCTTT

J gene: TRBJ2-1
D gene: NA
clone size: NA
V gene: TRBV7-8
CDR3 protein: CASRQRTDNEQFF
CDR3 DNA: TGTGCCAGCAGACAACGGACCGACAATGAGCAGTTCTTC

J gene: TRBJ2-1
D gene: TRBD1
clone size: NA
V gene: TRBV7-9
CDR3 protein: CASSKMGQLPSGEQFF
CDR3 DNA: TGTGCCAGCAGCAAGATGGGACAGCTCCCGTCGGGAGAGCAGTTCTTC

J gene: TRBJ2-7
D gene: NA
clone size: NA
V gene: TRBV7-9
CDR3 protein: CASVRDGAYEQYF
CDR3 DNA: TGTGCCAGCGTCCGGGACGGGGCCTACGAGCAGTACTTC

J gene: TRBJ2-7
D gene: NA
clone size: NA
V gene: TRBV20-1
CDR3 protein: CSASQSAEQYF
CDR3 DNA: TGCAGTGCAAGTCAGAGCGCGGAGCAGTACTTC

J gene: TRBJ2-5
D gene: NA
clone size: NA
V gene: TRBV5-1
CDR3 protein: CASRGGPSKETQYF
CDR3 DNA: TGCGCCAGCAGAGGCGGACCAAGTAAAGAGACCCAGTACTTC

J gene: TRBJ1-1
D gene: NA
clone size: NA
V gene: TRBV4-1
CDR3 protein: CASSQVVRPEAFF
CDR3 DNA: TGCGCCAGCAGCCAGGTGGTTCGACCTGAAGCTTTCTTT

J gene: TRBJ1-1
D gene: TRBD1
clone size: NA
V gene: TRBV5-1
CDR3 protein: CASSATGQNTEAFF
CDR3 DNA: TGCGCCAGCAGCGCGACAGGGCAGAACACTGAAGCTTTCTTT

J gene: TRBJ2-5
D gene: NA
clone size: NA
V gene: TRBV5-1
CDR3 protein: CASSLDREETQYF
CDR3 DNA: TGCGCCAGCAGCTTGGATAGGGAGGAGACCCAGTACTTC

J gene: TRBJ2-5
D gene: NA
clone size: NA
V gene: TRBV5-1
CDR3 protein: CASSSGTGLRETQYF
CDR3 DNA: TGCGCCAGCAGCTCCGGGACTGGATTGAGGGAGACCCAGTACTTC

J gene: TRBJ1-1
D gene: NA
clone size: NA
V gene: TRBV29-1
CDR3 protein: CSVVPRNTEAFF
CDR3 DNA: TGCAGCGTTGTGCCCAGGAACACTGAAGCTTTCTTT

J gene: TRBJ2-1
D gene: TRBD2
clone size: NA
V gene: TRBV4-1
CDR3 protein: CASSQDGAGTSGRDEQFF
CDR3 DNA: TGCGCCAGCAGCCAAGATGGGGCCGGGACTAGCGGGAGGGATGAGCAGTTCTTC

J gene: TRBJ2-7
D gene: NA
clone size: NA
V gene: TRBV7-3
CDR3 protein: CASSSGTGEQYF
CDR3 DNA: TGTGCCAGCAGCTCTGGGACGGGGGAGCAGTACTTC

J gene: TRBJ2-7
D gene: NA
clone size: few
V gene: TRBV27
CDR3 protein: CASRSRVPGDEQYF
CDR3 DNA: TGTGCCAGCAGAAGCAGGGTCCCCGGGGACGAGCAGTACTTC

J gene: TRBJ1-6
D gene: TRBD1
clone size: NA
V gene: TRBV7-8
CDR3 protein: CAGGQGTNSPLHF
CDR3 DNA: TGTGCCGGTGGACAGGGGACTAATTCACCCCTCCACTTT

J gene: TRBJ2-7
D gene: NA
clone size: NA
V gene: TRBV30
CDR3 protein: CAWTPQRATYEQYF
CDR3 DNA: TGTGCCTGGACTCCCCAGCGGGCCACCTACGAGCAGTACTTC

J gene: TRBJ2-5
D gene: NA
clone size: few
V gene: TRBV7-8
CDR3 protein: CASRTGLGRVRETQYF
CDR3 DNA: TGTGCCAGCAGGACGGGGTTGGGCAGGGTCCGGGAGACCCAGTACTTC

J gene: TRBJ1-1
D gene: NA
clone size: NA
V gene: TRBV2
CDR3 protein: CAGKQSGVEAFF
CDR3 DNA: TGTGCCGGCAAGCAGTCGGGTGTTGAAGCTTTCTTT

J gene: TRBJ1-2
D gene: NA
clone size: NA
V gene: TRBV5-1
CDR3 protein: CASSLGSSVQGLNGYTF
CDR3 DNA: TGCGCCAGCAGCTTGGGCTCCAGTGTCCAGGGGTTAAATGGCTACACCTTC

J gene: TRBJ2-7
D gene: NA
clone size: NA
V gene: TRBV2
CDR3 protein: CASSEWGIRQPLRAEQYF
CDR3 DNA: TGTGCCAGCAGTGAATGGGGGATTCGACAACCTCTCCGAGCCGAGCAGTACTTC

J gene: TRBJ1-2
D gene: NA
clone size: once
V gene: TRBV5-1
CDR3 protein: CASSLEAAPTF
CDR3 DNA: TGCGCCAGCAGCTTGGAAGCGGCCCCCACCTTC

J gene: TRBJ1-3
D gene: NA
clone size: NA
V gene: TRBV29-1
CDR3 protein: CSVSPSGNTIYF
CDR3 DNA: TGCAGCGTTTCTCCCTCTGGAAACACCATATATTTT

J gene: TRBJ1-3
D gene: NA
clone size: NA
V gene: TRBV29-1
CDR3 protein: CSVARLGSGNTIYF
CDR3 DNA: TGCAGCGTTGCACGCTTGGGCTCTGGAAACACCATATATTTT

J gene: TRBJ1-2
D gene: NA
clone size: NA
V gene: TRBV28
CDR3 protein: CASSGRDYGYTF
CDR3 DNA: TGTGCCAGCAGTGGACGGGACTATGGCTACACCTTC

J gene: TRBJ2-5
D gene: TRBD2
clone size: NA
V gene: TRBV7-2
CDR3 protein: CASSASGRETQYF
CDR3 DNA: TGTGCCAGCAGCGCCAGCGGGAGGGAGACCCAGTACTTC

J gene: TRBJ2-7
D gene: NA
clone size: NA
V gene: TRBV29-1
CDR3 protein: CSVEGKHNEQYF
CDR3 DNA: TGCAGCGTTGAGGGCAAGCATAACGAGCAGTACTTC

J gene: TRBJ2-3
D gene: NA
clone size: once
V gene: TRBV7-8
CDR3 protein: CASSRWGPDTQYF
CDR3 DNA: TGTGCCAGCAGTCGCTGGGGGCCAGATACGCAGTATTTT

J gene: TRBJ2-3
D gene: TRBD2
clone size: few
V gene: TRBV28
CDR3 protein: CASRHTSGSTDTQYF
CDR3 DNA: TGTGCCAGCAGGCACACTAGCGGGAGCACAGATACGCAGTATTTT

J gene: TRBJ1-1
D gene: NA
clone size: once
V gene: TRBV11-2
CDR3 protein: CASSFGGGSTEAFF
CDR3 DNA: TGTGCCAGCAGCTTCGGTGGGGGAAGTACTGAAGCTTTCTTT

J gene: TRBJ2-7
D gene: TRBD2
clone size: few
V gene: TRBV11-2
CDR3 protein: CASRPLAGKNSDEQYF
CDR3 DNA: TGTGCCAGCAGGCCCCTAGCGGGAAAGAACAGCGACGAGCAGTACTTC

J gene: TRBJ1-5
D gene: NA
clone size: NA
V gene: TRBV30
CDR3 protein: CAWSVQGDQPQHF
CDR3 DNA: TGTGCCTGGAGTGTACAGGGAGATCAGCCCCAGCATTTT

J gene: TRBJ2-7
D gene: TRBD1
clone size: NA
V gene: TRBV7-8
CDR3 protein: CASSPGTGAYEQYF
CDR3 DNA: TGTGCCAGCAGCCCCGGGACAGGGGCCTACGAGCAGTACTTC

J gene: TRBJ1-3
D gene: NA
clone size: few
V gene: TRBV7-9
CDR3 protein: CASSFPGTSGNTIYF
CDR3 DNA: TGTGCCAGCAGCTTTCCGGGGACCTCTGGAAACACCATATATTTT

J gene: TRBJ2-1
D gene: NA
clone size: NA
V gene: TRBV30
CDR3 protein: CAWSPKNEQFF
CDR3 DNA: TGTGCCTGGAGCCCGAAAAATGAGCAGTTCTTC